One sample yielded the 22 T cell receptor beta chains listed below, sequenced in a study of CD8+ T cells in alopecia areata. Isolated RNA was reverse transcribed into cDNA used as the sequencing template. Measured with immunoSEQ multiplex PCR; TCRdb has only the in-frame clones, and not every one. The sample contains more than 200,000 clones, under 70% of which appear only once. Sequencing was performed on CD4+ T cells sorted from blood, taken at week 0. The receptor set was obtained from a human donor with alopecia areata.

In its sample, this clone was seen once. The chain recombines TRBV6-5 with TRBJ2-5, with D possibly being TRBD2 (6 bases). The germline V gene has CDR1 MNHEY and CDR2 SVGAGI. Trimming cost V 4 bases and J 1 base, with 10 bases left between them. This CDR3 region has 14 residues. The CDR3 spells CASSSLAIQETQYF. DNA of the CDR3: TGTGCCAGCAGTTCGCTAGCGATCCAAGAGACCCAGTACTTC.

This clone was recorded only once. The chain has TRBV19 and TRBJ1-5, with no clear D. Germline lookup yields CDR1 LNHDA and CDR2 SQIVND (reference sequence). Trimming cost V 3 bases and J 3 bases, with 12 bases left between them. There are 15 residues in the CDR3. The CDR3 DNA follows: TGTGCCAGTAGTATCGGCTCAGCCCCCAATCAGCCCCAGCATTTT. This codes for CASSIGSAPNQPQHF.

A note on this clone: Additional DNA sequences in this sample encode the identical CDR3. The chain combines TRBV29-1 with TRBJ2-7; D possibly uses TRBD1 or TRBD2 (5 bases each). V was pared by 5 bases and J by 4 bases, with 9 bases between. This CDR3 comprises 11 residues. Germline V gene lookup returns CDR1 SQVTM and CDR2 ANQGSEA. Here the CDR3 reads CSVSGAYEQYF. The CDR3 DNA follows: TGCAGCGTTTCCGGGGCTTACGAGCAGTACTTC.

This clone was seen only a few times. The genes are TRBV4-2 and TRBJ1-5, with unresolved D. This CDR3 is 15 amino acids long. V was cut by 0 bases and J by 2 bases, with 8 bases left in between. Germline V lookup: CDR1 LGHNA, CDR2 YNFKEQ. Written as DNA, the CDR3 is TGTGCCAGCAGCCAAGACAGGATCCGCAATCAGCCCCAGCATTTT. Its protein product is CASSQDRIRNQPQHF.

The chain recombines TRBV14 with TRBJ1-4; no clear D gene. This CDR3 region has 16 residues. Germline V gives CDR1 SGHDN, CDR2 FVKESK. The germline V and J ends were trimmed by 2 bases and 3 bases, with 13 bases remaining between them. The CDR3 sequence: CASSQNPLAANEKLFF. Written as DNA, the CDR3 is TGTGCCAGCAGCCAAAACCCGCTTGCGGCTAATGAAAAACTGTTTTTT.

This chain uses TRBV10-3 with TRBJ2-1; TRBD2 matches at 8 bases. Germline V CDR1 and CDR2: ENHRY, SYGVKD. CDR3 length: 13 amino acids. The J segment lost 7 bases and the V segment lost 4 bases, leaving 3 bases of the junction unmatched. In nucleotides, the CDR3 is TGTGCCATCAGTGGATTAGCGGGGAATGAGCAGTTCTTC. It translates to CAISGLAGNEQFF.

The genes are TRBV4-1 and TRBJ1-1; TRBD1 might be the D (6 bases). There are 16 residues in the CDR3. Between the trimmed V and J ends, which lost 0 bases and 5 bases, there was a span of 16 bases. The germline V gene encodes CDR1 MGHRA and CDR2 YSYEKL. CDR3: CASSQDRGGPLTEAFF. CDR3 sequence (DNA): TGCGCCAGCAGCCAAGATCGGGGGGGGCCTCTAACTGAAGCTTTCTTT.

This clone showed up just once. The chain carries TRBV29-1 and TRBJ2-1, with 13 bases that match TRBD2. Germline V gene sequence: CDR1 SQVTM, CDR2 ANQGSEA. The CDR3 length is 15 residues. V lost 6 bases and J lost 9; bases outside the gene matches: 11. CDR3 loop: CSVLTGLAGDGEQFF. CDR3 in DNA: TGCAGCGTCCTAACCGGACTAGCGGGGGACGGTGAGCAGTTCTTC.

This CDR3 reads CSVVKGTIPYEQYF. The CDR3 DNA follows: TGCAGCGTTGTGAAGGGGACTATCCCCTACGAGCAGTACTTC. The chain links TRBV29-1 to TRBJ2-7, with 7 positions matching TRBD2. The CDR3 runs 14 residues. Germline V gene sequence: CDR1 SQVTM, CDR2 ANQGSEA. Trimming took 4 bases from V and 2 from J; bases not matched to a gene: 8.

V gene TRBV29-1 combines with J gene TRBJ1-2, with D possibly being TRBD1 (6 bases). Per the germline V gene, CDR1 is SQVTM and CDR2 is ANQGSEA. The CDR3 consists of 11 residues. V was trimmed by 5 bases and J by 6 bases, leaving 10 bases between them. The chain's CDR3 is CSVSGDHGYTF. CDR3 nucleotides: TGCAGCGTTTCAGGGGACCATGGCTACACCTTC. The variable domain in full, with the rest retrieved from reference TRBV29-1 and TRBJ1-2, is SAVISQKPSRDICQRGTSLTIQCQVDSQVTMMFWYRQQPGQSLTLIATANQGSEATYESGFVIDKFPISRPNLTFSTLTVSNMSPEDSSIYLCSVSGDHGYTFGSGTRLTVV.

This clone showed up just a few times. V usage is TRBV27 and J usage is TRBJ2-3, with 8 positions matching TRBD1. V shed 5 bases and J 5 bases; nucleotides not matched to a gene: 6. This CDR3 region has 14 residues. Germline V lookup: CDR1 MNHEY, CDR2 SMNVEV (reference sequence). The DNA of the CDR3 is TGTGCCAGCAGTCACTCAGGGGGCAAAGATACGCAGTATTTT. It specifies CASSHSGGKDTQYF.

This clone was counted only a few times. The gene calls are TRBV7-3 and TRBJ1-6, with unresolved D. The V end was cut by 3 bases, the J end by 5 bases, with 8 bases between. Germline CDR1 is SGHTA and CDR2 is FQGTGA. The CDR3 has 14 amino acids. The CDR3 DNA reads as TGTGCCAGCAGCTTGAAGAGCGATAATTCACCCCTCCACTTT. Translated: CASSLKSDNSPLHF.

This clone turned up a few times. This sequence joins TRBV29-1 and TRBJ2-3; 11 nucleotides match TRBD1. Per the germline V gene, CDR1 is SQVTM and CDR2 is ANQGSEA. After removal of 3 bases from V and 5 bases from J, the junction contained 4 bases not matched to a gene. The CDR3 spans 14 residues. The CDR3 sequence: CSVDGQGAKDTQYF. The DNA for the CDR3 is TGCAGCGTTGATGGACAGGGGGCGAAAGATACGCAGTATTTT.

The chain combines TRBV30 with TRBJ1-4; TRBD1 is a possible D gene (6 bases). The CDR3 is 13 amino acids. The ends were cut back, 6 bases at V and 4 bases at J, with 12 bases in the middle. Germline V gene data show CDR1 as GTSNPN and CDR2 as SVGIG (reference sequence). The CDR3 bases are TGTGCCTGCCTGGGAGGGGGTAATGAAAAACTGTTTTTT. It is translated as CACLGGGNEKLFF.

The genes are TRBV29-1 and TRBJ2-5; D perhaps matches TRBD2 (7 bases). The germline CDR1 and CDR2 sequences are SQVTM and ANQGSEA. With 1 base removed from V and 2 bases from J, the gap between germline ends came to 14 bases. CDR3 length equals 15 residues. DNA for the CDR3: TGCAGCGTTGAAGTGGGGGGGCAGAAGCAAGAGACCCAGTACTTC. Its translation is CSVEVGGQKQETQYF. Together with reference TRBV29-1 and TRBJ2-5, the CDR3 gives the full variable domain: SAVISQKPSRDICQRGTSLTIQCQVDSQVTMMFWYRQQPGQSLTLIATANQGSEATYESGFVIDKFPISRPNLTFSTLTVSNMSPEDSSIYLCSVEVGGQKQETQYFGPGTRLLVL.

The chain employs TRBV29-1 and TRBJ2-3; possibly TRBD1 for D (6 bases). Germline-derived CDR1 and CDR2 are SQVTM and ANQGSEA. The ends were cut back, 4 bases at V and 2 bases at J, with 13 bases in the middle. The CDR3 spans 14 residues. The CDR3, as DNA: TGCAGCGTTGGTCCAGGGGCCACCACAGATACGCAGTATTTT. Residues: CSVGPGATTDTQYF.

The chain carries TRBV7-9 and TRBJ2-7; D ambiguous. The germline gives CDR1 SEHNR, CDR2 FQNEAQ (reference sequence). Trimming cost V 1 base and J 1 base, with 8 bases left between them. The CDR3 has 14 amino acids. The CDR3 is CASSLDGFSYEQYF. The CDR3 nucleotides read TGTGCCAGCAGCTTAGATGGTTTTTCCTACGAGCAGTACTTC.

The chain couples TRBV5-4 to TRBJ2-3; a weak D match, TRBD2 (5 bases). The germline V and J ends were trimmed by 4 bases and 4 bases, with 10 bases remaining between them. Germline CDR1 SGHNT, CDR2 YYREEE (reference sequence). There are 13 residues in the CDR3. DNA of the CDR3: TGTGCCAGCAGCGACGGACTCTCAGATACGCAGTATTTT. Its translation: CASSDGLSDTQYF.

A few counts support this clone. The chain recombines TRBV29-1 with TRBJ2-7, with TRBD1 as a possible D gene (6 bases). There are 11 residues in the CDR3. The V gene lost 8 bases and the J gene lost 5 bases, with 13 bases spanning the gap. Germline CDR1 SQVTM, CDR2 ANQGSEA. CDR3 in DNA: TGCAGCTCCCAGGACAGCCACGAGCAGTACTTC. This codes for CSSQDSHEQYF.

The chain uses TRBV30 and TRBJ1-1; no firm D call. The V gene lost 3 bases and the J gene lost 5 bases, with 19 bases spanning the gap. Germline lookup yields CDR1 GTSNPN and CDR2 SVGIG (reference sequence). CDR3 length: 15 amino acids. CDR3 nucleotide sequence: TGTGCCTGGAGGGGTAGGGAGAGAATGAGGACTGAAGCTTTCTTT. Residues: CAWRGRERMRTEAFF.

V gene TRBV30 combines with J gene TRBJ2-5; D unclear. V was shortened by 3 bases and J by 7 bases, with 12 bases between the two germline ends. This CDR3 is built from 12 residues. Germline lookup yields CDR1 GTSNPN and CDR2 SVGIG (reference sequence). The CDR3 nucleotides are TGTGCCTGGAGCCGACGGCTGGGGACCCAGTACTTC. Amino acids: CAWSRRLGTQYF.

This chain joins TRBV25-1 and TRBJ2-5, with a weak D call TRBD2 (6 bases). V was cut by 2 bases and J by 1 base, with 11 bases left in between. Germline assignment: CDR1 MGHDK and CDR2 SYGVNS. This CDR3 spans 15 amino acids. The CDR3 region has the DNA TGTGCCAGCAGTGAACGACTAGTCGCCCAAGAGACCCAGTACTTC. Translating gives CASSERLVAQETQYF.